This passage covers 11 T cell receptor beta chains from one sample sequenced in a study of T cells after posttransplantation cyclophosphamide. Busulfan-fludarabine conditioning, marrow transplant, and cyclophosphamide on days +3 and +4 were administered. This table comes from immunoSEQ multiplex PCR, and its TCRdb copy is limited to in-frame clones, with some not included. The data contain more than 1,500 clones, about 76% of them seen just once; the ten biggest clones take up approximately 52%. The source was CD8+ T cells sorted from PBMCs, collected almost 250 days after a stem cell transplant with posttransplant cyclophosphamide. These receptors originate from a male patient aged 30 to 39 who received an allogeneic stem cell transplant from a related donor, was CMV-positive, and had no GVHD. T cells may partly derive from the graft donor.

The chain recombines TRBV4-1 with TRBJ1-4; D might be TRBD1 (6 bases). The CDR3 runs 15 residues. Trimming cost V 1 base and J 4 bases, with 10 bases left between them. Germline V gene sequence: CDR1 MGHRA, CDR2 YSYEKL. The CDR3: CASSQVVQGNEKLFF. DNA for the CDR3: TGCGCCAGCAGCCAAGTGGTACAGGGTAATGAAAAACTGTTTTTT.

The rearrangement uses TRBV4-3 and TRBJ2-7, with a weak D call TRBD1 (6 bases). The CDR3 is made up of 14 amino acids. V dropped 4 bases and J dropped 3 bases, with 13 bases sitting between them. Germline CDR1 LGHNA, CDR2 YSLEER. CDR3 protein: CASSPQTGFYEQYF. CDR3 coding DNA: TGCGCCAGCAGCCCTCAGACAGGCTTCTACGAGCAGTACTTC.

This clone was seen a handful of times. Here the CDR3 DNA reads TGTGCCAGTAGTATAATTAGCGGGAGACCGGGAGATACGCAGTATTTT. Translating it yields CASSIISGRPGDTQYF. V and J are TRBV19 and TRBJ2-3; 9 bases are a match to TRBD2. Losses at the gene ends were 2 bases for V and 5 bases for J; bases not matched to a gene: 8. The germline CDR1 and CDR2 sequences are LNHDA and SQIVND (reference sequence). The CDR3 consists of 16 residues.

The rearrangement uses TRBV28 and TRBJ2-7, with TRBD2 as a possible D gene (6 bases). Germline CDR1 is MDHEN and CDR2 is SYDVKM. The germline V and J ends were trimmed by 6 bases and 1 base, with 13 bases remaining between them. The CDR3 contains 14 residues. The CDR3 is CASSDWGESYEQYF. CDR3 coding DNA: TGTGCCAGCAGCGACTGGGGGGAGTCCTACGAGCAGTACTTC.

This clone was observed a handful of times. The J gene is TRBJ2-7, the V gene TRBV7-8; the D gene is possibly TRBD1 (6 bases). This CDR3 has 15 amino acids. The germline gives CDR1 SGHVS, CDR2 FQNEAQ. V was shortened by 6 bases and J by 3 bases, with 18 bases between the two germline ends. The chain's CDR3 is CASRAKIGQYYEQYF. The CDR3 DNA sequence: TGTGCCAGCAGGGCAAAGATCGGACAGTACTACGAGCAGTACTTC.

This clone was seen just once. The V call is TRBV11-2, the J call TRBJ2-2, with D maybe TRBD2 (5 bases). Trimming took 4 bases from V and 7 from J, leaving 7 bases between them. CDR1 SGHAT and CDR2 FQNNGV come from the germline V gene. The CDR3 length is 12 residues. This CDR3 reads CASSSTSGELFF. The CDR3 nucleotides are TGTGCCAGCAGCTCAACTAGCGGGGAGCTGTTTTTT.

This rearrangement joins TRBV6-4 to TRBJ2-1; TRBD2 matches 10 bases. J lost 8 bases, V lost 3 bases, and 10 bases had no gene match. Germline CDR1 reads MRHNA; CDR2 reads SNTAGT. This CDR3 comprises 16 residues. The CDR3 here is CASSEGTSVGRDEQFF. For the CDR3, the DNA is TGTGCCAGCAGTGAAGGGACTAGCGTGGGACGGGATGAGCAGTTCTTC.

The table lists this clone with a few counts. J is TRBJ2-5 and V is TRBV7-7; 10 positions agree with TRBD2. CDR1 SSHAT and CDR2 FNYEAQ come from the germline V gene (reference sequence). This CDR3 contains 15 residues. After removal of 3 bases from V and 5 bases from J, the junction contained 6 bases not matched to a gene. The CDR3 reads CASSFASGSSETQYF. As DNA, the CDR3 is TGTGCCAGCAGCTTTGCTAGCGGGAGTTCGGAGACCCAGTACTTC.

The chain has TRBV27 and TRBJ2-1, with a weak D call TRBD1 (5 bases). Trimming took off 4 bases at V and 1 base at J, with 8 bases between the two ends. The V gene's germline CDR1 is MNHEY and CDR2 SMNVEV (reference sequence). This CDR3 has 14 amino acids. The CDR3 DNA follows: TGTGCCAGCAGTTATCAGGGATCCTACAATGAGCAGTTCTTC. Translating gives CASSYQGSYNEQFF.

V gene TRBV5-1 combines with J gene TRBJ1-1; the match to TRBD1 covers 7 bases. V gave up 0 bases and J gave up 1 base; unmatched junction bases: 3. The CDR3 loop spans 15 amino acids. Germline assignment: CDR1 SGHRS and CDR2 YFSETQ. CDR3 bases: TGCGCCAGCAGCTTGGTAGGGGGCGGGAACACTGAAGCTTTCTTT. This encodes CASSLVGGGNTEAFF.

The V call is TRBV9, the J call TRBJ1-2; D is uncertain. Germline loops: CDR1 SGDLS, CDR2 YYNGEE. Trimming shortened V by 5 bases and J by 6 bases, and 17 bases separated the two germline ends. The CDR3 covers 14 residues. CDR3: CASRDGSLVDGYTF. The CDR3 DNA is TGTGCCAGCAGAGACGGGAGTTTGGTGGATGGCTACACCTTC.